This entry features one T cell receptor beta chain sequence. Its antigen is still unknown. V gave up 7 bases and J gave up 6 bases, with 13 bases separating them. Germline V gene data show CDR1 as MNHNS and CDR2 as SASEGT. This CDR3 is built from 13 residues. The data were obtained in a study of STAT5B mutations in CD4+ large granular lymphocyte leukemia. Study at large: Healthy donors showed HLA-associated enrichment of the CDR3 'QG' motif.

Notes on the study in general: 8/27 top patient clones versus 2/35 control clones were TRBV06-family.

The repertoire was sequenced with immunoSEQ multiplex PCR; TCRdb's copy has only in-frame clones and lacks some. In the table there are tens of thousands of clones, about 70% of which are singletons. The V gene is TRBV6-1, the J gene TRBJ1-5, with TRBD1 as a possible D gene (5 bases). The TCR originated in a human donor in good health. Specimen: CD4+ T cells from blood buffy coats. CDR3 residues: CASTDGGSQPQHF. In DNA form, the CDR3 reads TGTGCCAGCACTGATGGGGGTAGTCAGCCCCAGCATTTT.